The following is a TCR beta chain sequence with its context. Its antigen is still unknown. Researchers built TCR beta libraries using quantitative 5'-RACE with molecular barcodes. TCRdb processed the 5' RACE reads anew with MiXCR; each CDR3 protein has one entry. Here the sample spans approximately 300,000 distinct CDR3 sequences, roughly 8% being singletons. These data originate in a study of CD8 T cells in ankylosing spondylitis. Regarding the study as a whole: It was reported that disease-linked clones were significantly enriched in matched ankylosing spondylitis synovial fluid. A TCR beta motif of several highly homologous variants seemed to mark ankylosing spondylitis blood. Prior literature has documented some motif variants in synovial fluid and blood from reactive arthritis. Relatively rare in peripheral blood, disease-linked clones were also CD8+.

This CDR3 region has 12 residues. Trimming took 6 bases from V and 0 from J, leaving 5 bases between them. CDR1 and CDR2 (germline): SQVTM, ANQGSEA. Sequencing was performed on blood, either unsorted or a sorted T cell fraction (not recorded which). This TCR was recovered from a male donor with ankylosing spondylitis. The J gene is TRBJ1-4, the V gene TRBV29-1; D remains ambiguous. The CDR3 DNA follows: TGCAGCGTGAGTCCAACTAATGAAAAACTGTTTTTT. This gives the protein CSVSPTNEKLFF.